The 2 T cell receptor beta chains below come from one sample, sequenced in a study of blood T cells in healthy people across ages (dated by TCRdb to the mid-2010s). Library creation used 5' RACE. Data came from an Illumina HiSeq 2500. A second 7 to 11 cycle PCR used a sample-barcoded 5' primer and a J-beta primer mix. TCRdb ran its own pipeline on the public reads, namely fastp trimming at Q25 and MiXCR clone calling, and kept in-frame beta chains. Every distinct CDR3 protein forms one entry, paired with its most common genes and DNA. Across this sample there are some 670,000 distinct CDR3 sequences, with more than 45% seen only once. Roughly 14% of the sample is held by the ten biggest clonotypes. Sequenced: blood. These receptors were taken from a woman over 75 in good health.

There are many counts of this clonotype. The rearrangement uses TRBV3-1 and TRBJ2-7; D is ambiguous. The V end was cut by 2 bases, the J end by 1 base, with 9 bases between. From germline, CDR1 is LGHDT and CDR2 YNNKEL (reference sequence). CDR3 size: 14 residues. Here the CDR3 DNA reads TGTGCCAGCAGCCAATTGGAACCTTCCTACGAGCAGTACTTC. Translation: CASSQLEPSYEQYF.

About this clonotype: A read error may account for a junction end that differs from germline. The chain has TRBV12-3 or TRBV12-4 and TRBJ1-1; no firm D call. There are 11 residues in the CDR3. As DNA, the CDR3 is TGTGCCAGCGGTTTGGGGTCAGGAGCTTTCTTT. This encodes CASGLGSGAFF.